Listed below are T cell receptor beta chains from one sample, sequenced in a study of graft-versus-host responses after intestinal transplantation. Measured with immunoSEQ multiplex PCR; TCRdb has only the in-frame clones, and not every one. Here the sample spans 6,000 to 7,500 clones, roughly a third being singletons. This specimen consisted of alloreactive CD8+ T cells from a mixed lymphocyte reaction culture, obtained before transplantation. The receptor source for this set is a human patient who was an organ donor for intestinal transplantation. CDR3s include the opening cysteine and the closing phenylalanine or tryptophan. The D gene is left open where the match is weak. Clone size is shown for a subset of rows, as once, few, many or a class of expanded clone.

NA	TRBV9	NA	TRBJ1-1	CASGPMCHTEAFF	TGTGCCAGTGGCCCGATGTGTCACACTGAAGCTTTCTTT
NA	TRBV19	NA	TRBJ1-1	CASSIVGGTEAFF	TGTGCCAGTAGTATAGTAGGGGGAACTGAAGCTTTCTTT
few	TRBV7-4	NA	TRBJ1-6	CASSQTETSNSPLHF	TGTGCCAGCAGCCAAACTGAGACAAGTAATTCACCCCTCCACTTT
NA	TRBV27	TRBD2	TRBJ2-5	CASSLSSPSGGAKMTQYF	TGTGCCAGCAGTCTATCTTCTCCTAGCGGGGGGGCGAAGATGACCCAGTACTTC
NA	TRBV5-8	NA	TRBJ2-1	CASSFYEQFF	TGTGCCAGCAGCTTCTATGAGCAGTTCTTC
NA	TRBV9	NA	TRBJ1-1	CASSVEFRGTEAFF	TGTGCCAGCAGCGTAGAGTTCAGAGGCACTGAAGCTTTCTTT
NA	TRBV4-3	TRBD2	TRBJ2-7	CASSPLAGGPYEQYF	TGCGCCAGCAGCCCGTTAGCGGGGGGGCCCTACGAGCAGTACTTC
medium-sized	TRBV6-5	TRBD2	TRBJ2-1	CASRKLAVKYNEQFF	TGTGCCAGCAGGAAACTAGCGGTCAAATACAATGAGCAGTTCTTC
NA	TRBV5-6	NA	TRBJ1-5	CASSLQGSYQPQHF	TGTGCCAGCAGCTTACAGGGCTCGTATCAGCCCCAGCATTTT
NA	TRBV5-1	NA	TRBJ2-2	CASSLGVGADTGELFF	TGCGCCAGCAGCTTGGGTGTGGGGGCTGACACCGGGGAGCTGTTTTTT
medium-sized	TRBV7-9	TRBD1	TRBJ1-3	CASSLADRTGGNTIYF	TGTGCCAGCAGCTTAGCCGACAGGACAGGGGGAAACACCATATATTTT
medium-sized	TRBV15	TRBD1	TRBJ1-1	CATSRVGTGWMNTEAFF	TGTGCCACCAGCAGAGTTGGGACAGGGTGGATGAACACTGAAGCTTTCTTT
few	TRBV7-2	NA	TRBJ2-7	CASSLISGSYEQYF	TGTGCCAGCAGCTTAATTAGTGGTTCCTACGAGCAGTACTTC
few	TRBV11-2	TRBD1	TRBJ2-1	CASSLSSWDRVMNNEQFF	TGTGCCAGCAGCTTATCGTCGTGGGACAGGGTGATGAACAATGAGCAGTTCTTC
NA	TRBV6-5	NA	TRBJ1-2	CASNPGGGYGYTF	TGTGCCAGCAACCCTGGGGGCGGCTATGGCTACACCTTC
NA	TRBV15	TRBD2	TRBJ2-1	CATSRDLTSGIYNEQFF	TGTGCCACCAGCAGAGATCTTACTAGCGGGATATACAATGAGCAGTTCTTC
NA	TRBV27	TRBD2	TRBJ2-3	CASSLDPGTSGGGFTDTQYF	TGTGCCAGCAGTTTGGACCCCGGGACTAGCGGGGGAGGTTTCACAGATACGCAGTATTTT
NA	TRBV29-1	TRBD2	TRBJ2-7	CSVELAGVQTYEQYF	TGCAGCGTTGAACTAGCGGGAGTGCAAACCTACGAGCAGTACTTC
NA	TRBV18	TRBD1	TRBJ2-7	CASSPAEGDRVAEQYF	TGTGCCAGCTCACCCGCCGAAGGGGACAGGGTGGCCGAGCAGTACTTC
NA	TRBV7-6	NA	TRBJ2-7	CASSEGRIEQYF	TGTGCCAGCTCGGAGGGCCGAATCGAGCAGTACTTC
NA	TRBV7-6	TRBD2	TRBJ2-1	CASSFIAGELPRSYNEQFF	TGTGCCAGCAGCTTTATAGCGGGAGAGTTACCCCGCTCCTACAATGAGCAGTTCTTC
few	TRBV6-6	NA	TRBJ1-3	CASSYSFRTGNTIYF	TGTGCCAGCAGTTACTCGTTCAGGACTGGAAACACCATATATTTT
few	TRBV6-5	NA	TRBJ1-5	CASSIGGVPQHF	TGTGCCAGCAGTATAGGGGGGGTGCCCCAGCATTTT
few	TRBV11-3	TRBD1	TRBJ2-7	CASSRRGPGYEQYF	TGTGCCAGCAGCCGCAGGGGGCCGGGGTACGAGCAGTACTTC
NA	TRBV28	NA	TRBJ1-5	CASSFLRRQPRQPQHF	TGTGCCAGCAGTTTTTTAAGGCGACAGCCCAGGCAGCCCCAGCATTTT
NA	TRBV27	TRBD1	TRBJ1-5	CASSLSYGTGVGRPQHF	TGTGCCAGCAGTTTATCATATGGGACAGGGGTTGGGCGGCCCCAGCATTTT
NA	TRBV18	NA	TRBJ2-7	CASSPLKTGFAYEQYF	TGTGCCAGCTCACCATTGAAAACAGGGTTTGCCTACGAGCAGTACTTC
NA	TRBV6-6	NA	TRBJ2-1	CATWTKDLASYNEQFF	TGTGCCACCTGGACTAAGGACCTAGCCTCCTACAATGAGCAGTTCTTC
once	TRBV11-2	TRBD2	TRBJ2-1	CASSLFYSGVLYNEQFF	TGTGCCAGCAGCTTATTCTATAGCGGGGTCCTCTACAATGAGCAGTTCTTC
NA	TRBV28	TRBD1	TRBJ2-7	CASSILTHDRAYEQYF	TGTGCCAGCAGTATCCTAACCCATGACAGGGCCTACGAGCAGTACTTC
few	TRBV5-3	TRBD2	TRBJ2-7	CASSWGAGLAYEQYF	TGTGCCAGCAGCTGGGGTGCGGGACTAGCCTACGAGCAGTACTTC
few	TRBV6-1	TRBD1	TRBJ1-2	CASSRDRVYGYTF	TGTGCCAGCAGCCGGGACAGGGTTTACGGCTACACCTTC
medium-sized	TRBV19	TRBD2	TRBJ2-6	CASSLWIAGSSGANVLTF	TGTGCCAGTAGTCTTTGGATAGCGGGAAGCTCTGGGGCCAACGTCCTGACTTTC
few	TRBV23-1	NA	TRBJ2-7	CASGRRSSYEQYF	TGCGCCAGCGGTCGCCGGAGCTCCTACGAGCAGTACTTC
large	TRBV30	NA	TRBJ1-5	CAWSVGVRVQPQHF	TGTGCCTGGAGTGTTGGTGTCAGGGTTCAGCCCCAGCATTTT
NA	TRBV29-1	TRBD1	TRBJ2-1	CSVEDYFPTGTGPGSSYNEQFF	TGCAGCGTTGAAGATTATTTCCCCACCGGGACAGGCCCGGGGAGCTCCTACAATGAGCAGTTCTTC
NA	TRBV5-1	TRBD1	TRBJ2-7	CASSKPGQEFWASHEQYF	TGCGCCAGCAGCAAACCGGGACAGGAGTTTTGGGCTTCTCACGAGCAGTACTTC
NA	TRBV28	TRBD1	TRBJ2-5	CASSLPPPDREPPYF	TGTGCCAGCAGTTTACCTCCCCCCGACAGGGAACCTCCCTACTTC
NA	TRBV27	NA	TRBJ2-1	CASSLPNYNEQFF	TGTGCCAGCAGTTTACCAAACTACAATGAGCAGTTCTTC
NA	TRBV5-4	NA	TRBJ2-3	CASSLQLTHSTDTQYF	TGTGCCAGCAGCTTGCAACTTACCCACTCCACAGATACGCAGTATTTT
NA	TRBV25-1	NA	TRBJ1-1	CASSEYIRGGLNTEAFF	TGTGCCAGCAGTGAATATATCCGGGGAGGTTTGAACACTGAAGCTTTCTTT
NA	TRBV5-1	NA	TRBJ1-2	CASSSSPGYGYTF	TGCGCCAGCAGCTCGAGTCCGGGCTATGGCTACACCTTC
NA	TRBV2	TRBD2	TRBJ2-7	CASSRRLAGAYEQYF	TGTGCCAGCAGCCGTCGACTAGCGGGGGCCTACGAGCAGTACTTC
NA	TRBV5-1	NA	TRBJ1-3	CASSRDSHTGNTIYF	TGCGCCAGCAGCCGGGACTCCCATACGGGAAACACCATATATTTT
NA	TRBV27	TRBD2	TRBJ2-2	CASSLRLAGTGELFF	TGTGCCAGCAGTTTAAGACTAGCCGGCACCGGGGAGCTGTTTTTT
once	TRBV29-1	TRBD1	TRBJ2-7	CSVASRQGSRREPKYEQYF	TGCAGCGTTGCCTCTAGACAGGGATCCCGCCGCGAGCCCAAATACGAGCAGTACTTC
NA	TRBV27	NA	TRBJ2-3	CASSPLPPTDTQYF	TGTGCCAGCAGTCCCCTCCCCCCCACAGATACGCAGTATTTT
NA	TRBV13	NA	TRBJ2-1	CASSPAGYSYNEQFF	TGTGCCAGCAGCCCCGCGGGGTACTCCTACAATGAGCAGTTCTTC
medium-sized	TRBV6-5	NA	TRBJ2-3	CASSYNAQDTQYF	TGTGCCAGCAGTTACAACGCTCAGGATACGCAGTATTTT
medium-sized	TRBV18	NA	TRBJ1-2	CASSPLNRAWGSGYTF	TGTGCCAGCTCACCTCTAAACAGGGCTTGGGGGTCTGGCTACACCTTC
NA	TRBV11-2	NA	TRBJ1-1	CASSFFPHIRAEAFF	TGTGCCAGCAGCTTTTTTCCTCATATTAGAGCTGAAGCTTTCTTT
NA	TRBV4-2	TRBD1	TRBJ1-2	CASSHFFSTGFSRRYGYTF	TGTGCCAGCAGCCATTTTTTCTCGACAGGGTTCTCGAGACGCTATGGCTACACCTTC
NA	TRBV7-2	NA	TRBJ1-4	CASSLLWGRGEKLFF	TGTGCCAGCAGCTTATTGTGGGGGCGCGGTGAAAAACTGTTTTTT
few	TRBV5-1	TRBD1	TRBJ1-2	CASSSFPPGTGFRGYTF	TGCGCCAGCAGCTCTTTCCCGCCCGGGACAGGGTTTCGTGGCTACACCTTC
few	TRBV7-6	NA	TRBJ2-7	CASSLGTVYEQYF	TGTGCCAGCAGCTTAGGGACAGTCTACGAGCAGTACTTC
few	TRBV7-6	TRBD1	TRBJ2-1	CASSDILQGYTYNEQFF	TGTGCCAGCAGCGATATCTTACAGGGGTATACCTACAATGAGCAGTTCTTC
NA	TRBV7-2	NA	TRBJ2-2	CASSLALTGQNTGELFF	TGTGCCAGCAGCTTAGCGCTGACGGGACAGAACACCGGGGAGCTGTTTTTT
NA	TRBV30	NA	TRBJ2-5	CAWRTRGRFGQETQYF	TGTGCCTGGAGGACTAGGGGGCGCTTTGGGCAAGAGACCCAGTACTTC
few	TRBV29-1	TRBD1	TRBJ2-1	CSVRGWDRVVYEQFF	TGCAGCGTCAGGGGTTGGGACAGGGTAGTCTATGAGCAGTTCTTC